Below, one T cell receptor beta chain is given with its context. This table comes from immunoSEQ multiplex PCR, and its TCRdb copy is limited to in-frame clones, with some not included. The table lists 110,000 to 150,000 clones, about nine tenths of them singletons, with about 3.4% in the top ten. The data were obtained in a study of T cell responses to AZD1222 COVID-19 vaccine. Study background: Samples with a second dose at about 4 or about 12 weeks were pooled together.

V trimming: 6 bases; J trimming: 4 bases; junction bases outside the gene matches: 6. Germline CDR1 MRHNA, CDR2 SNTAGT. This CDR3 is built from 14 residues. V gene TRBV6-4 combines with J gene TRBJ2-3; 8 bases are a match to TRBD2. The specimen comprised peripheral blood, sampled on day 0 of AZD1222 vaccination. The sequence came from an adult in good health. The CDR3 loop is CASSFSGVPDTQYF. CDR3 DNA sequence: TGTGCCAGCAGCTTTAGCGGGGTCCCAGATACGCAGTATTTT.